These 2 T cell receptor beta chains were sequenced from one sample in a study of T cell repertoires in cytomegalovirus infection. TCRdb called the reads again in MiXCR, with one record for every CDR3 protein. In the table there are about 340,000 distinct CDR3 sequences, about 28% of which are singletons. These receptors have no known antigen. Sequenced here: cultured PBMCs, sampled from culture after CMV antigen stimulation. Source of these receptors: a human donor in good health (CMV status not recorded). Some clones in this sample may be carry-over from other donors' samples.

V usage is TRBV19 and J usage is TRBJ2-2; no definite D call. Trimming stripped 1 base from V and 7 bases from J, with 7 bases between. Looked up from germline, CDR1 is LNHDA and CDR2 is SQIVND (reference sequence). The CDR3 extends over 13 amino acids. The CDR3 nucleotides read TGTGCCAGTAGTATAGGCGGTGGCGGGGAGCTGTTTTTT. Protein product: CASSIGGGGELFF.

The CDR3 nucleotides are TGTGCCAGCAGTGAGACAGCTGATGGCTACACCTTC. Protein: CASSETADGYTF. The V gene is TRBV2, the J gene TRBJ1-2, with a tentative D call TRBD1 (5 bases). Germline V gives CDR1 SNHLY, CDR2 FYNNEI. This CDR3 contains 12 residues. Trimming left V 3 bases short and J 6 bases short, with 8 bases between. The full variable domain, rest sourced from reference TRBV2 and TRBJ1-2, is EPEVTQTPSHQVTQMGQEVILRCVPISNHLYFYWYRQILGQKVEFLVSFYNNEISEKSEIFDDQFSVERPDGSNFTLKIRSTKLEDSAMYFCASSETADGYTFGSGTRLTVV.